A selection of T cell receptor beta chains follows, all from one sample in a study of identical twins. TCRdb itself ran the 5' RACE reads through MiXCR, one entry per CDR3 protein. The data contain about 500,000 distinct CDR3 sequences, approximately 15% of them singletons. In addition, the sample was reused for a study of yellow fever vaccine responses in identical twins.

Sequenced input: CD4+ T cells sorted from blood. The receptors come from a young woman in good health. CDR3s include the opening cysteine and the closing phenylalanine or tryptophan. Fields, in order: J gene, D gene, V gene, clone size, CDR3 DNA, CDR3 protein. The D gene is left open where the match is weak. Clone size appears in some rows only: once, few, many, or a class for an expanded clone.

J: TRBJ1-2; D: TRBD1; V: TRBV12-3/TRBV12-4; size: .; DNA: TGTGCCAGCAGTTTAGGGGACAGGGGCGGCTATGGCTACACCTTC; CDR3: CASSLGDRGGYGYTF
J: TRBJ2-7; D: TRBD2; V: TRBV3-1; size: .; DNA: TGTGCCACCAGCCAAGATCTCTGGGGGGGGTACGAGCAGTACTTC; CDR3: CATSQDLWGGYEQYF
J: TRBJ1-1; D: TRBD1; V: TRBV27; size: few; DNA: TGTGCCAGCAGGGACAGGTTGAACACTGAAGCTTTCTTT; CDR3: CASRDRLNTEAFF
J: TRBJ1-3; D: .; V: TRBV3-1; size: .; DNA: TGTGCCAGCAGCCAGGCGGGCATAGGAAACACCATATATTTT; CDR3: CASSQAGIGNTIYF
J: TRBJ1-6; D: .; V: TRBV3-1; size: many; DNA: TGTGCCAGCAGCACCGTCGACAGCCCGAATTCACCCCTCCACTTT; CDR3: CASSTVDSPNSPLHF
J: TRBJ2-2; D: .; V: TRBV7-9; size: once; DNA: TGTGCCAGCACCCCGAGGGGCACAAACACCGGGGAGCTGTTTTTT; CDR3: CASTPRGTNTGELFF
J: TRBJ2-1; D: TRBD2; V: TRBV25-1; size: .; DNA: TGTGCCAGCAGTGAATCCGGGAGGAAAAACAATGAGCAGTTCTTC; CDR3: CASSESGRKNNEQFF
J: TRBJ2-7; D: TRBD2; V: TRBV27; size: many; DNA: TGTGCCAGCAGCAAGCCGGGACTAGCTTCCGAGCAGTACTTC; CDR3: CASSKPGLASEQYF
J: TRBJ2-6; D: .; V: TRBV7-2; size: .; DNA: TGTGCCAGCAGCTTAGAAACAGCTGGGGCCAACGTCCTGACTTTC; CDR3: CASSLETAGANVLTF
J: TRBJ2-7; D: TRBD2; V: TRBV7-6; size: .; DNA: TGTGCCAGCAGCTTCTTTAGCGGGAACTACGAGCAGTACTTC; CDR3: CASSFFSGNYEQYF
J: TRBJ2-1; D: TRBD2; V: TRBV11-1; size: few; DNA: TGTGCCAGCTTTCTAGCGGGATCCAATGAGCAGTTCTTC; CDR3: CASFLAGSNEQFF
J: TRBJ2-7; D: .; V: TRBV4-1; size: few; DNA: TGCGCCAGCAGCCTCCGGGAGGGGGCCATCGAGCAGTACTTC; CDR3: CASSLREGAIEQYF
J: TRBJ1-1; D: .; V: TRBV4-1; size: many; DNA: TGCGCCAGCAGCCAAGGATTGACGGTCGGAGGTACTGAAGCTTTCTTT; CDR3: CASSQGLTVGGTEAFF
J: TRBJ2-1; D: TRBD2; V: TRBV20-1; size: few; DNA: TGCAGTGCTAAACCGGGACTAGCGGGTAGGGTGCAGTTCTTC; CDR3: CSAKPGLAGRVQFF
J: TRBJ2-5; D: TRBD1; V: TRBV30; size: .; DNA: TGTGCCTGGAGCCTCGGGACAGGTGGAGAGACCCAGTACTTC; CDR3: CAWSLGTGGETQYF
J: TRBJ1-5; D: .; V: TRBV20-1; size: .; DNA: TGCAGTGCTAGAGATCGGCAGGGCCGTGTGGTGGGGCCCCAGCATTTT; CDR3: CSARDRQGRVVGPQHF
J: TRBJ2-5; D: .; V: TRBV7-2; size: few; DNA: TGTGCCAGCAGCTTAGTCGGTCAGATCCAAGAGACCCAGTACTTC; CDR3: CASSLVGQIQETQYF
J: TRBJ2-7; D: .; V: TRBV3-1; size: few; DNA: TGTGCCAGCAGCCAAGCGGGGACGTCCTACGAGCAGTACTTC; CDR3: CASSQAGTSYEQYF
J: TRBJ2-6; D: .; V: TRBV2; size: .; DNA: TGTGCCAGCAGGGGGGACCTCTCTGGGGCCAACGTCCTGACTTTC; CDR3: CASRGDLSGANVLTF
J: TRBJ2-1; D: .; V: TRBV5-5; size: few; DNA: TGTGCCAGCAGCTACGGCGAAATTTACGGCGAGCAGTTCTTC; CDR3: CASSYGEIYGEQFF
J: TRBJ2-3; D: TRBD2; V: TRBV29-1; size: many; DNA: TGCAGCGTTAAGGATAGCGGGAAAAACACAGATACGCAGTATTTT; CDR3: CSVKDSGKNTDTQYF
J: TRBJ2-1; D: TRBD2; V: TRBV11-2; size: few; DNA: TGTGCCAGCAGCTCCCAAGTATCAGCGGGACCTACATACAATGAGCAGTTCTTC; CDR3: CASSSQVSAGPTYNEQFF
J: TRBJ2-2; D: .; V: TRBV6-5; size: .; DNA: TGTGCCAGCATTAGGGGGAGCACCGGGGAGCTGTTTTTT; CDR3: CASIRGSTGELFF
J: TRBJ2-6; D: .; V: TRBV20-1; size: .; DNA: TGCAGTGCAGGGCGTGGGTCTGGGGCCAACGTCCTGACTTTC; CDR3: CSAGRGSGANVLTF
J: TRBJ1-3; D: .; V: TRBV7-9; size: few; DNA: TGTGCCAGCAGCAGAAAGGGGGGGCCCGGAAACACCATATATTTT; CDR3: CASSRKGGPGNTIYF
J: TRBJ2-1; D: .; V: TRBV6-1; size: .; DNA: TGTGCCAGCACCTCCGTCCCAGGGGTAAGAATGGGTGAGCAGTTCTTC; CDR3: CASTSVPGVRMGEQFF
J: TRBJ1-5; D: .; V: TRBV4-3; size: few; DNA: TGCGCCAGCAGCCAAGATCGATTCGGCAATCAGCCCCAGCATTTT; CDR3: CASSQDRFGNQPQHF
J: TRBJ2-1; D: .; V: TRBV6-2/TRBV6-3; size: many; DNA: TGTGCCAGCAGTTACAGGGGGGGGGGCCTGATGGATGAGCAGTTCTTC; CDR3: CASSYRGGGLMDEQFF
J: TRBJ2-7; D: .; V: TRBV3-1; size: .; DNA: TGTGCCAGCAGCCCCTCGCCAGTTTCCTACGAGCAGTACTTC; CDR3: CASSPSPVSYEQYF
J: TRBJ1-4; D: .; V: TRBV7-9; size: many; DNA: TGTGCCAGCAGCTTAAGGGTTTTGGGGGCCATGAATGAAAAACTGTTTTTT; CDR3: CASSLRVLGAMNEKLFF
J: TRBJ2-7; D: .; V: TRBV20-1; size: .; DNA: TGCAGTGCTAGAGTCCCGGGGGAGCAGTACTTC; CDR3: CSARVPGEQYF
J: TRBJ2-2; D: .; V: TRBV11-2; size: many; DNA: TGTGCCAGCAGCTTGGTTACGGCTGGGGAGCTGTTTTTT; CDR3: CASSLVTAGELFF
J: TRBJ2-7; D: .; V: TRBV25-1; size: many; DNA: TGTGCCAGCAGTCTATTTTACGAGCAGTACTTC; CDR3: CASSLFYEQYF
J: TRBJ2-2; D: .; V: TRBV24-1; size: few; DNA: TGTGCCACCAGTGATTCCAAAATCATTGAGACCGGGGAGCTGTTTTTT; CDR3: CATSDSKIIETGELFF
J: TRBJ1-5; D: .; V: TRBV20-1; size: .; DNA: TGCAGTGCTCTCCTGTCGGGGGGAGGCAATCAGCCCCAGCATTTT; CDR3: CSALLSGGGNQPQHF
J: TRBJ2-1; D: .; V: TRBV4-2; size: many; DNA: TGTGCCAGCAGCCGAGGCGGGTTCAATGAGCAGTTCTTC; CDR3: CASSRGGFNEQFF
J: TRBJ2-7; D: .; V: TRBV10-1; size: .; DNA: TGCGCCAGCAGTGAGGACAGGAGCTCCTACGAGCAGTACTTC; CDR3: CASSEDRSSYEQYF
J: TRBJ2-3; D: .; V: TRBV2; size: .; DNA: TGTGCCAGCACAGAACGGGGCCGCACAGATACGCAGTATTTT; CDR3: CASTERGRTDTQYF
J: TRBJ2-3; D: TRBD2; V: TRBV10-1; size: few; DNA: TGCGCCAGCAGTGAACGCGGGCTAGCGGGAGCAGATACGCAGTATTTT; CDR3: CASSERGLAGADTQYF
J: TRBJ2-5; D: .; V: TRBV24-1; size: .; DNA: TGTGCCACCAGCCGGGACAACTCTCAAGAGACCCAGTACTTC; CDR3: CATSRDNSQETQYF
J: TRBJ2-5; D: .; V: TRBV5-1; size: few; DNA: TGCGCCAGCAGCTTGTCTGGTCCGCAAGAGACCCAGTACTTC; CDR3: CASSLSGPQETQYF
J: TRBJ2-1; D: TRBD2; V: TRBV12-3/TRBV12-4; size: .; DNA: TGTGCCAGCAGGGTAGCGGGGGGCTTCAATGAGCAGTTCTTC; CDR3: CASRVAGGFNEQFF
J: TRBJ2-6; D: TRBD1; V: TRBV4-3; size: .; DNA: TGCGCCAGCAGCCAACACCCACAGGGGTCCTCTGGGGCCAACGTCCTGACTTTC; CDR3: CASSQHPQGSSGANVLTF
J: TRBJ2-3; D: TRBD2; V: TRBV28; size: .; DNA: TGTGCCAGCCAAATAGCGGGCCTCACAGATACGCAGTATTTT; CDR3: CASQIAGLTDTQYF
J: TRBJ2-2; D: TRBD2; V: TRBV6-4; size: few; DNA: TGTGCCAGCAGCCGCGCTATTTGGACTAGCGGGGCGAACACCGGGGAGCTGTTTTTT; CDR3: CASSRAIWTSGANTGELFF
J: TRBJ1-6; D: .; V: TRBV7-8; size: few; DNA: TGTGCCAGCAGCTTAGCCCCTCTAAGAGTCAGTAATTCACCCCTCCACTTT; CDR3: CASSLAPLRVSNSPLHF
J: TRBJ2-7; D: TRBD2; V: TRBV6-2/TRBV6-3; size: few; DNA: TGTGCCAGCAGCCGGACTAGCGGGAGGCCGGGCCCCTCCGGCTCCTACGAGCAGTACTTC; CDR3: CASSRTSGRPGPSGSYEQYF
J: TRBJ2-3; D: TRBD2; V: TRBV10-3; size: .; DNA: TGTGCCATCAGCATCGGGGGAGGGAGCACAGATACGCAGTATTTT; CDR3: CAISIGGGSTDTQYF
J: TRBJ1-2; D: TRBD1; V: TRBV7-8; size: few; DNA: TGTGCCAGCAGCTTAGAGACAGGGTTGCGCTACACCTTC; CDR3: CASSLETGLRYTF
J: TRBJ2-1; D: TRBD1; V: TRBV7-3; size: few; DNA: TGTGCCAGCAAGAGTACAGGGGACCACAATGAGCAGTTCTTC; CDR3: CASKSTGDHNEQFF
J: TRBJ2-1; D: .; V: TRBV5-1; size: .; DNA: TGCGCCAGCAGAACTTTAGGCGGGTACAATGAGCAGTTCTTC; CDR3: CASRTLGGYNEQFF
J: TRBJ2-7; D: .; V: TRBV10-3; size: few; DNA: TGTGCCTCCTCCCCAGGGTCCGGCGAGCAGTACTTC; CDR3: CASSPGSGEQYF
J: TRBJ2-7; D: .; V: TRBV20-1; size: few; DNA: TGCAGTGCTTCGGACTTAAGATCAAGCGAGCAGTACTTC; CDR3: CSASDLRSSEQYF
J: TRBJ2-5; D: .; V: TRBV27; size: .; DNA: TGTGCCAGCAGTTTATTGGGGACACCCCAAGAGACCCAGTACTTC; CDR3: CASSLLGTPQETQYF
J: TRBJ2-2; D: TRBD2; V: TRBV20-1; size: .; DNA: TGCAGTGCTAGATGGGGGACTAGCCACGGGGAGCTGTTTTTT; CDR3: CSARWGTSHGELFF
J: TRBJ2-3; D: .; V: TRBV20-1; size: many; DNA: TGCAGTGCTAACGGGGGCACAGATACGCAGTATTTT; CDR3: CSANGGTDTQYF
J: TRBJ2-3; D: .; V: TRBV7-6; size: .; DNA: TGTGCCAGCAGCTCCAGATCACAAAGTACGCTGTATTTT; CDR3: CASSSRSQSTLYF